This T cell receptor beta chain was recovered during a study of read filtering for tumor transcriptome and immune sequencing. Study-wide context: Mean patient age was roughly 61 years, range roughly 45 to 80; roughly 18 male, 12 to 15 female. Revised staging placed about 8 patients in R-ISS I, roughly 16 in II, over 5 in III.

The library was built from roughly 400 ng RNA with molecular barcoded adaptors for alpha/delta and beta/gamma chains. TCRdb fed the reads into MiXCR, producing one record per CDR3 protein. The sample carries 39,000 or so distinct CDR3 sequences, roughly an eighth recorded once. The sample was a population of CD138-negative cells sorted from bone marrow. This receptor was identified in a donor at least 40 years old with multiple myeloma.

The CDR3 sequence is CASNGGGYDGQFF. For the CDR3, the DNA is TGTGCCAGCAATGGGGGGGGCTACGATGGGCAGTTCTTC. The chain employs TRBV2 and TRBJ2-1; a possible D gene is TRBD2 (7 bases). Trimming removed 7 bases from V and 12 bases from J, with 19 bases in between. Germline assignment: CDR1 SNHLY and CDR2 FYNNEI. The CDR3 is 13 residues long. Combining the CDR3 with reference TRBV2 and TRBJ2-1 gives the whole variable domain EPEVTQTPSHQVTQMGQEVILRCVPISNHLYFYWYRQILGQKVEFLVSFYNNEISEKSEIFDDQFSVERPDGSNFTLKIRSTKLEDSAMYFCASNGGGYDGQFFGPGTRLTVL.